This TCR beta chain was recorded in a study of technical replicates of blood from several donors. Germline CDR1 is SGHVS and CDR2 is FNYEAQ. CDR3 length equals 14 residues. Trimming left V 3 bases short and J 2 bases short, with 10 bases between. A few counts support this clone. Clones were read by immunoSEQ multiplex PCR, and TCRdb kept only the in-frame ones, dropping some. The sample includes about 90,000 clones, 92% seen only once; the top ten take about 0.24%. The TCR originated in a human donor in good health. The V call is TRBV7-6, the J call TRBJ2-5; tentatively, D is TRBD2 (5 bases). Sequencing was done on a sample of T cells isolated from PBMCs. The CDR3 here is CASSFQSGQETQYF. CDR3 nucleotides: TGTGCCAGCAGCTTCCAATCGGGGCAAGAGACCCAGTACTTC.